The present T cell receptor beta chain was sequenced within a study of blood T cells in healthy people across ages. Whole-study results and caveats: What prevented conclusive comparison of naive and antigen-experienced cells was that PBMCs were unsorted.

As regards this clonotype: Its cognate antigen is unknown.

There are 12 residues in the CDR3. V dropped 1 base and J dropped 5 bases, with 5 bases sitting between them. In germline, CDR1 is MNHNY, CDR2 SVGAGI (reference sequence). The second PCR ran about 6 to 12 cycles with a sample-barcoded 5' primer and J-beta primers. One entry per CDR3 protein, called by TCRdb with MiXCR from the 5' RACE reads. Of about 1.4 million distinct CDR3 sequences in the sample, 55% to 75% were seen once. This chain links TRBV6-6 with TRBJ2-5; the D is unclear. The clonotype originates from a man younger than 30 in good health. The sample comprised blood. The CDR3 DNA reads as TGTGCCAGCAGTTACTATCCCGAGACCCAGTACTTC. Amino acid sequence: CASSYYPETQYF.